This T cell receptor beta chain was recovered during a study of blood T cell repertoires in COVID-19. In its sample, this clone was seen a few times. Generated by immunoSEQ multiplex PCR, the TCRdb table keeps only in-frame clones and is missing some. The repertoire holds some 250,000 clones, around four fifths seen once, with approximately 6% in the top ten. V shed 3 bases and J shed 0 bases, with 7 bases lying between them. Germline V gene data show CDR1 as SGHNT and CDR2 as YYREEE (reference sequence). CDR3 length equals 15 residues. Specimen: peripheral blood. The sequence was obtained from a man aged 80 or over with acute or convalescent COVID-19. The chain carries TRBV5-4 and TRBJ1-6; D is unresolved. DNA of the CDR3: TGTGCCAGCAGCTCAGCGGGCTCCTATAATTCACCCCTCCACTTT. It encodes CASSSAGSYNSPLHF.